What follows describes a single T cell receptor (beta chain). This record comes from a study of patients and donors after allogeneic stem cell transplantation. The V gene's germline CDR1 is LGHDT and CDR2 YNNKEL (reference sequence). This CDR3 spans 15 amino acids. Trimming stripped 0 bases from V and 7 bases from J, with 12 bases between. TCRdb re-called the RT-PCR reads with MiXCR, one entry per CDR3 protein. The sample lists 70,000 to 75,000 distinct CDR3 sequences, 26% occurring once. The chain has TRBV3-1 and TRBJ2-2; D is undetermined. The sequence derives from a human donor who was either an allogeneic HSCT recipient or a stem cell or donor lymphocyte infusion donor (not recorded which). It is not recorded whose cells these are; they may come from a transplant donor. The specimen was blood, either unsorted or a sorted T cell fraction (not recorded which). CDR3 DNA sequence: TGTGCCAGCAGCCAAGATTTTTTCGGTTTCGGGGAGCTGTTTTTT. This encodes CASSQDFFGFGELFF.